These T cell receptor beta chains were read from a single sample in a study of blood T cell repertoires in COVID-19. Measured with immunoSEQ multiplex PCR; TCRdb has only the in-frame clones, and not every one. This sample carries around 61,000 clones, about 81% of them seen once, and the ten largest clones take approximately 14%. Sequenced material: peripheral blood. The receptors here all came from an elderly man with acute or convalescent COVID-19. Each CDR3 is given with its conserved first and last residue. D genes are given only for firm matches. Where a row states a size, it is once, few, many or the class of an expanded clone; other rows omit it.

TRBV5-1	13	TRBJ1-5	.	.	CASSPLPQQPQHF	TGCGCCAGCAGCCCCCTTCCGCAGCAGCCCCAGCATTTT
TRBV7-2	15	TRBJ2-2	.	.	CASSFRQTNTGELFF	TGTGCCAGCAGCTTCCGACAGACGAACACCGGGGAGCTGTTTTTT
TRBV24-1	17	TRBJ2-1	.	TRBD2	CATSVGTSGGWRNEQFF	TGTGCCACCAGTGTCGGGACTAGCGGGGGGTGGCGAAATGAGCAGTTCTTC
TRBV6-6	15	TRBJ1-2	once	TRBD1	CASSYTGQGAGGYTF	TGTGCCAGCAGTTACACGGGACAGGGGGCAGGAGGCTACACCTTC
TRBV29-1	12	TRBJ2-7	few	TRBD1	CSHGQGYGEQYF	TGCAGCCACGGACAGGGTTACGGCGAGCAGTACTTC
TRBV28	15	TRBJ2-7	.	.	CASSSPGTSTYEQYF	TGTGCCAGCAGTTCACCCGGGACAAGCACCTACGAGCAGTACTTC
TRBV11-2	14	TRBJ1-2	.	TRBD1	CASSTGQGFYGYTF	TGTGCCAGCAGCACGGGACAGGGCTTCTATGGCTACACCTTC
TRBV7-9	17	TRBJ1-3	.	TRBD1	CASSLWTGGRTGNTIYF	TGTGCCAGCAGCTTGTGGACAGGGGGCAGAACTGGAAACACCATATATTTT
TRBV7-6	15	TRBJ2-2	.	.	CASSLARQVTGELFF	TGTGCCAGCAGCTTAGCCCGACAGGTCACCGGGGAGCTGTTTTTT
TRBV2	13	TRBJ1-1	.	.	CASSVFGGTEAFF	TGTGCCAGCAGTGTCTTCGGGGGCACTGAAGCTTTCTTT
TRBV5-6	12	TRBJ1-1	.	.	CASNRGNAEAFF	TGTGCCAGCAACCGCGGAAACGCTGAAGCTTTCTTT
TRBV9	16	TRBJ2-2	few	TRBD2	CASSVALAGNTGELFF	TGTGCCAGCAGCGTAGCTCTAGCGGGAAACACCGGGGAGCTGTTTTTT
TRBV28	16	TRBJ1-3	few	.	CASRGMWDTSGNTIYF	TGTGCCAGCAGAGGGATGTGGGACACCTCTGGAAACACCATATATTTT
TRBV7-9	15	TRBJ2-5	.	.	CASSLEWGGWETQYF	TGTGCCAGCAGCTTAGAATGGGGCGGTTGGGAGACCCAGTACTTC
TRBV6-5	14	TRBJ2-3	.	.	CASSYSSKTDTQYF	TGTGCCAGCAGTTACTCGTCCAAAACAGATACGCAGTATTTT
TRBV7-9	16	TRBJ2-5	.	.	CASSTAVGGRGETQYF	TGTGCCAGCAGCACCGCGGTAGGGGGGAGGGGAGAGACCCAGTACTTC
TRBV7-2	14	TRBJ2-3	.	TRBD2	CASSALAGTDTQYF	TGTGCCAGCAGCGCACTAGCGGGCACAGATACGCAGTATTTT
TRBV7-3	13	TRBJ1-2	.	.	CASSPTGNYGYTF	TGTGCCAGCAGCCCGACGGGGAACTATGGCTACACCTTC
TRBV9	14	TRBJ2-3	.	.	CASTPGRWADTQYF	TGTGCCAGCACCCCGGGTAGGTGGGCAGATACGCAGTATTTT
TRBV10-3	12	TRBJ1-1	.	.	CAIRTANTEAFF	TGTGCCATCAGAACAGCGAACACTGAAGCTTTCTTT
TRBV7-3	16	TRBJ2-2	.	TRBD2	CASSFHSGRNTGELFF	TGTGCCAGCAGCTTTCACAGCGGGAGGAACACCGGGGAGCTGTTTTTT
TRBV6-2/TRBV6-3	14	TRBJ1-4	few	.	CASSYQVLNEKLFF	TGTGCCAGCAGTTATCAGGTCCTTAATGAAAAACTGTTTTTT
TRBV15	15	TRBJ2-1	.	.	CATNLGGGVYNEQFF	TGTGCCACCAACCTAGGAGGTGGAGTCTACAATGAGCAGTTCTTC
TRBV29-1	16	TRBJ2-5	.	TRBD2	CSVDVPAGAPGETQYF	TGCAGCGTTGATGTGCCAGCGGGGGCGCCTGGGGAGACCCAGTACTTC
TRBV9	13	TRBJ1-5	once	.	CASSPDMGQPQHF	TGTGCCAGCAGCCCGGACATGGGACAGCCCCAGCATTTT
TRBV30	14	TRBJ1-2	.	TRBD1	CAWSPLGQGSGYTF	TGTGCCTGGAGCCCCCTAGGACAGGGTTCCGGCTACACCTTC
TRBV27	17	TRBJ2-7	once	TRBD2	CASSSSGAGGSSYEQYF	TGTGCCAGCAGCTCCAGCGGGGCAGGTGGAAGCTCCTACGAGCAGTACTTC
TRBV6-1	12	TRBJ2-1	few	.	CASSEAEGSGFF	TGTGCCAGCAGTGAAGCGGAGGGCTCGGGGTTCTTC
TRBV6-5	13	TRBJ2-5	.	.	CASSWPPRETQYF	TGTGCCAGCAGTTGGCCCCCGAGGGAGACCCAGTACTTC
TRBV7-2	18	TRBJ1-6	.	TRBD1	CASSPSPYRGRGHSPLHF	TGTGCCAGCAGCCCTTCCCCGTACAGGGGGCGAGGCCATTCACCCCTCCACTTT
TRBV12-5	15	TRBJ1-3	.	.	CASGLGRGYGNTIYF	TGTGCTAGTGGTTTAGGTCGGGGGTACGGAAACACCATATATTTT
TRBV11-2	11	TRBJ2-7	.	.	CASSVLSEQYF	TGTGCCAGCAGCGTCCTTAGCGAGCAGTACTTC
TRBV7-3	13	TRBJ2-7	.	TRBD1	CASSTSGGAEQYF	TGTGCCAGCAGCACCTCAGGGGGAGCCGAGCAGTACTTC
TRBV7-2	14	TRBJ2-5	.	.	CASSLGAVQETQYF	TGTGCCAGCAGCTTAGGGGCAGTGCAAGAGACCCAGTACTTC
TRBV6-2/TRBV6-3	13	TRBJ2-4	.	.	CASSYLAKNIQYF	TGTGCCAGCAGTTACCTAGCCAAAAACATTCAGTACTTC
TRBV15	15	TRBJ1-5	.	TRBD1	CATRRDRNLNQPQHF	TGTGCCACCAGACGGGACAGGAACCTCAATCAGCCCCAGCATTTT
TRBV28	15	TRBJ2-7	.	.	CASTGGGRLSYEQYF	TGTGCCAGCACGGGGGGCGGGAGATTGTCCTACGAGCAGTACTTC
TRBV7-2	13	TRBJ2-1	.	TRBD2	CASSLAGAGEQFF	TGTGCCAGCAGCCTAGCGGGAGCCGGTGAGCAGTTCTTC
TRBV9	14	TRBJ1-1	.	TRBD1	CASSVGQGNTEAFF	TGTGCCAGCAGCGTAGGACAGGGGAACACTGAAGCTTTCTTT
TRBV24-1	16	TRBJ2-5	.	TRBD2	CATSDPVLAGAETQYF	TGTGCCACCAGTGATCCCGTACTAGCGGGGGCAGAGACCCAGTACTTC
TRBV9	16	TRBJ2-2	.	TRBD2	CASSVESGGLAGELFF	TGTGCCAGCAGCGTAGAAAGCGGGGGGCTTGCCGGGGAGCTGTTTTTT
TRBV10-3	15	TRBJ2-6	once	.	CAISLRGTGANVLTF	TGTGCCATCAGCCTCAGGGGCACCGGGGCCAACGTCCTGACTTTC
TRBV6-1	13	TRBJ2-3	.	TRBD1	CASSEVNRGHTYF	TGTGCCAGCAGTGAAGTTAACAGGGGACATACGTATTTT
TRBV5-1	18	TRBJ2-5	.	.	CASSLAQGGRKKKETQYF	TGCGCCAGCAGCTTGGCCCAGGGGGGCCGAAAAAAGAAAGAGACCCAGTACTTC
TRBV10-3	12	TRBJ2-7	.	TRBD1	CAIRQGADEQYF	TGTGCCATTAGACAGGGGGCGGACGAGCAGTACTTC
TRBV30	13	TRBJ1-2	.	.	CAYLTPEGYGYTF	TGTGCCTACCTAACCCCTGAGGGCTATGGCTACACCTTC
TRBV19	15	TRBJ1-4	.	.	CASSPLQWEAEKLFF	TGTGCCAGTAGTCCCCTACAGTGGGAGGCTGAAAAACTGTTTTTT
TRBV7-3	16	TRBJ2-1	.	TRBD2	CASSLPGSGSHNEQFF	TGTGCCAGCAGCTTACCGGGTAGCGGGAGTCACAATGAGCAGTTCTTC
TRBV5-4	13	TRBJ1-2	few	TRBD1	CASSTDRGGGYTF	TGTGCCAGCAGCACGGACAGGGGGGGTGGCTACACCTTC
TRBV30	14	TRBJ1-2	.	.	CAWHPPGRGGGYTF	TGTGCCTGGCATCCCCCGGGACGGGGAGGTGGCTACACCTTC
TRBV30	14	TRBJ1-2	once	.	CAWSRTHVTYGYTF	TGTGCCTGGAGTAGGACACACGTCACCTATGGCTACACCTTC
TRBV7-8	16	TRBJ2-5	.	TRBD2	CASSLSVGGRVETQYF	TGTGCCAGCAGCTTAAGCGTCGGGGGGAGGGTGGAGACCCAGTACTTC
TRBV4-1	16	TRBJ1-1	.	.	CASSQDPGASNTEAFF	TGCGCCAGCAGCCAAGATCCTGGGGCCTCGAACACTGAAGCTTTCTTT
TRBV5-4	13	TRBJ2-7	.	.	CASSLGRNYEQYF	TGTGCCAGCAGCTTAGGCAGGAATTACGAGCAGTACTTC